The sequence of this T cell receptor (beta chain) was determined in a study of blood T cell repertoires in COVID-19. This clone showed up just once. TCRdb keeps only in-frame clones here, not all; method: immunoSEQ multiplex PCR. The repertoire holds more than 50,000 clones, with 85% to 90% as singletons. Germline lookup yields CDR1 SGHDT and CDR2 YYEEEE. V shed 4 bases and J shed 3 bases, with 7 bases lying between them. The CDR3 is 13 amino acids. Sequenced: peripheral blood. The rearrangement joins TRBV5-6 to TRBJ1-4; no definite D call. The origin of this receptor is a human donor in a cohort sampled during active COVID-19. The CDR3 reads CASSAGSNEKLFF. CDR3 in DNA: TGTGCCAGCAGCGCAGGTTCTAATGAAAAACTGTTTTTT. The variable domain in full, with the rest retrieved from reference TRBV5-6 and TRBJ1-4, is DAGVTQSPTHLIKTRGQQVTLRCSPKSGHDTVSWYQQALGQGPQFIFQYYEEEERQRGNFPDRFSGHQFPNYSSELNVNALLLGDSALYLCASSAGSNEKLFFGSGTQLSVL.